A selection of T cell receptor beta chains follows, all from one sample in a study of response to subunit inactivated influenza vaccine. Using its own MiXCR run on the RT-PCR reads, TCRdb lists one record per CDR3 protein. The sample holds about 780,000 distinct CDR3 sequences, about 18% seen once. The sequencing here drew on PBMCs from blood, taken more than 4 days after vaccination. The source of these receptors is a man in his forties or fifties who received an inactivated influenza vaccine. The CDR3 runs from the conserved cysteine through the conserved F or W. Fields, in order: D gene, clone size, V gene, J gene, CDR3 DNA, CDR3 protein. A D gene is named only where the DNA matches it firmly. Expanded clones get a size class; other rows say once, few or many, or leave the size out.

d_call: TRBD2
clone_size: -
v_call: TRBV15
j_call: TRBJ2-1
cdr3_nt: TGTGCCACCAGCAGATCCTGGACTAGCGCAAGCTCCAATGAGCAGTTCTTC
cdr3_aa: CATSRSWTSASSNEQFF

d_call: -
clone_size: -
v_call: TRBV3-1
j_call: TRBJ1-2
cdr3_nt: TGTGCCAGCAGCCAAGGAGAACGGCCCTATGGCTACACCTTC
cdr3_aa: CASSQGERPYGYTF

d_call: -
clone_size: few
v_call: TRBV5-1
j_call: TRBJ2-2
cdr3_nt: TGCGCCAGCAGCTTGGTACAGGGCTTTGGGGAGCTGTTTTTT
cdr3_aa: CASSLVQGFGELFF

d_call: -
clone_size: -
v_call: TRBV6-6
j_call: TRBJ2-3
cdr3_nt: TGTGCCAGCACCCTGGCGGAATTAGATACGCAGTATTTT
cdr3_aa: CASTLAELDTQYF

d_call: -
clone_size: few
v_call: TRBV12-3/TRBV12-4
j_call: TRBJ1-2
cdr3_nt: TGTGCCAGCAGTTTGAATGGGGTTGACGGCTACACCTTC
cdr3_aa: CASSLNGVDGYTF

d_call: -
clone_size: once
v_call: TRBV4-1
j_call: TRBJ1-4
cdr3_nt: TGCGCCAGCAGCCAACAGACAGGCTTTAATGAAAAACTGTTTTTT
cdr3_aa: CASSQQTGFNEKLFF

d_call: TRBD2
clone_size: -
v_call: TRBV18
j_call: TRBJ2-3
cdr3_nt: TGTGCCAGCTCAGGGGCTAGCGGGGAGTTGGATACGCAGTATTTT
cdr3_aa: CASSGASGELDTQYF

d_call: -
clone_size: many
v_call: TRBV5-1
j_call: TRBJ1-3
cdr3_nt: TGCGCCAGCAGCCTGAGCTACGTGATCCCGGTTAACTCTGGAAACACCATATATTTT
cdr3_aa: CASSLSYVIPVNSGNTIYF

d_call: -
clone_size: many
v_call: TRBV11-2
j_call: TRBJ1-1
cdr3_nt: TGTGCCAGCAGCTTATCGTCACAAACGAACACTGAAGCTTTCTTT
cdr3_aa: CASSLSSQTNTEAFF

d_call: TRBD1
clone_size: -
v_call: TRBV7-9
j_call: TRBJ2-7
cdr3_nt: TGTGCCAGCAGCTTTGGGACAGCAGACGAGCAGTACTTC
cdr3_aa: CASSFGTADEQYF

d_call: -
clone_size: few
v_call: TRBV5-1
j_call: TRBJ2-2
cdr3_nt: TGCGCCAGCAGCCACTTACCGGAGCACGACACCGGGGAGCTGTTTTTT
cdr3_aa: CASSHLPEHDTGELFF

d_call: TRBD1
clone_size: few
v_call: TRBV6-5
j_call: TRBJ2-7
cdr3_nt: TGTGCCAGCAGTTCTCATGGGAGACAGGGCTCCTACGAGCAGTACTTC
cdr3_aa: CASSSHGRQGSYEQYF

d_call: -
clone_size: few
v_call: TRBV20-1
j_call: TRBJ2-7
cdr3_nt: TGCAGTCCCCTCAAGGGGGCGGGGGGCCCCTACGAGCAGTACTTC
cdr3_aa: CSPLKGAGGPYEQYF

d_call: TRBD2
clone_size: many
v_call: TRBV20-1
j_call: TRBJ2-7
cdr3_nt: TGCAGTGCTAGACCTGCGGGAGCCTACGAGCAGTACTTC
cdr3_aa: CSARPAGAYEQYF

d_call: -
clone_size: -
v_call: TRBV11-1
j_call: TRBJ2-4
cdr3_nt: TGTGCCAGCAGCTTAGAGGGGACAAATCAAAACATTCAGTACTTC
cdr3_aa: CASSLEGTNQNIQYF

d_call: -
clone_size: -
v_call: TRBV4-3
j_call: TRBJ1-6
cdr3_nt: TGCGCCAGCAGCCAAGACCCCCAGGGTCGGAATTCACCCCTCCACTTT
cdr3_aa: CASSQDPQGRNSPLHF

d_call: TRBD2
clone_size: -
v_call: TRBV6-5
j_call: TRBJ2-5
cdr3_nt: TGTGCCAGCAGTTATCGGCTAGCGGGAGGACAAGAGACCCAGTACTTC
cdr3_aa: CASSYRLAGGQETQYF

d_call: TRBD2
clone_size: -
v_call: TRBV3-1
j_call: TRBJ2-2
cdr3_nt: TGTGCCAGCAGCCAAGCGGGACTACTCAACACCGGGGAGCTGTTTTTT
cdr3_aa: CASSQAGLLNTGELFF

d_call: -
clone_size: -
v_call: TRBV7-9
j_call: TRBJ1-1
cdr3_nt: TGTGCCAGCAGCCCACTCGGGGGGGCGGTCACTGAAGCTTTCTTT
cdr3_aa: CASSPLGGAVTEAFF

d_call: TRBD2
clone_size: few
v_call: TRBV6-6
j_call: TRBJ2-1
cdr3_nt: TGTGCCAGCAGTCTGACTAGCGATGAGCAGTTCTTC
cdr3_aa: CASSLTSDEQFF

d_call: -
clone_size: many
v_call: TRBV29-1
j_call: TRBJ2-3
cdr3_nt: TGCAGCGTTAAAGGCGGGTTAACAGATACGCAGTATTTT
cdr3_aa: CSVKGGLTDTQYF

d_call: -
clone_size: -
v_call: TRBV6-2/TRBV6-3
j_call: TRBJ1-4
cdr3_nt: TGTGCCAGCAGTTTCGGGACATCTCGGGAAAAACTGTTTTTT
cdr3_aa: CASSFGTSREKLFF

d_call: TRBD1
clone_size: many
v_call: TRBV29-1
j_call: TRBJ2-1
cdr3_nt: TGCAGCGTTAAACAGGGGGCCCTTGAGCAGTTCTTC
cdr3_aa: CSVKQGALEQFF

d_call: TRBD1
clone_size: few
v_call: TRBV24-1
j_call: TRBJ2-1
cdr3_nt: TGTGCCACCAGTGATTTGGACAGGGGTGATGAGCAGTTCTTC
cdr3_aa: CATSDLDRGDEQFF

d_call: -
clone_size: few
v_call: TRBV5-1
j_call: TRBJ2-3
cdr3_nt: TGCGCCAGCAGCTTTACAGGAATCACAGATACGCAGTATTTT
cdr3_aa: CASSFTGITDTQYF

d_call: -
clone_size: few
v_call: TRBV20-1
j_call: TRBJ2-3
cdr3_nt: TGCAGTGCACCTCTAGGGGGGGGAGCAGATACGCAGTATTTT
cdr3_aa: CSAPLGGGADTQYF

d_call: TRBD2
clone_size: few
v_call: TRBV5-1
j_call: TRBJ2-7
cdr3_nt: TGCGCCAGCAGCACTCGACTAGCATCCGACGAGCAGTACTTC
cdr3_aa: CASSTRLASDEQYF

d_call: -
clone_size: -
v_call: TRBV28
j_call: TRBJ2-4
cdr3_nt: TGTGCCAGCCACAAGGAGTCGGGGGCCAAAAACATTCAGTACTTC
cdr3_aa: CASHKESGAKNIQYF